The subject of this entry is one T cell receptor (beta chain). Antigen specificity is unknown. V was pared by 3 bases and J by 0 bases, with 11 bases between. Germline lookup yields CDR1 SEHNR and CDR2 FQNEAQ (reference sequence). CDR3 size: 16 residues. This record comes from a study of cytomegalovirus exposure and HLA in healthy donors. Background on the study: A prior study identified 117 million unique TCR beta sequences from 200 million or so T cells.

Study results and caveats: Analyzed later, association rates of TCRs varied across HLA loci, with DRB1 most and HLA-C fewest. For cytomegalovirus status, the classifier reportedly gave diagnoses with high specificity and sensitivity. Across donors, presence/absence analyses took sequencing depth to be roughly uniform.

Vbeta (60) and Jbeta (13) primers were used in the PCR. Libraries were prepared by immunoSEQ multiplex PCR; TCRdb keeps only in-frame clonotypes and omits some of them. The sample shows around 100,000 clones, approximately 66% of them seen only once. The TCR sequence derives from a woman in her 50s in good health and CMV-seronegative. The chain carries TRBV7-9 and TRBJ1-4; TRBD1 might be the D (6 bases). The sample comprised PBMCs. This CDR3 reads CASSFGTLATNEKLFF. In DNA form, the CDR3 reads TGTGCCAGCAGCTTTGGGACACTTGCAACTAATGAAAAACTGTTTTTT.